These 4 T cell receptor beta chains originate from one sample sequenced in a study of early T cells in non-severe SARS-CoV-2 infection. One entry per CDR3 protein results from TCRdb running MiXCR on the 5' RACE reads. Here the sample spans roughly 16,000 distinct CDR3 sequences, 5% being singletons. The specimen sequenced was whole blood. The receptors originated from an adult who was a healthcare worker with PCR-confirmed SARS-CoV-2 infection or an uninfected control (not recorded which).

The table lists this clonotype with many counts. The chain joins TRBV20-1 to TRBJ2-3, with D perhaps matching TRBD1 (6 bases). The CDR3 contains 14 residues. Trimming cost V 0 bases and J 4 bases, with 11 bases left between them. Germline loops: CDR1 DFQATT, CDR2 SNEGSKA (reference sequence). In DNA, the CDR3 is TGCAGTGCTAGAGAAGATGGGGGCGCAGATACGCAGTATTTT. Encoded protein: CSAREDGGADTQYF.

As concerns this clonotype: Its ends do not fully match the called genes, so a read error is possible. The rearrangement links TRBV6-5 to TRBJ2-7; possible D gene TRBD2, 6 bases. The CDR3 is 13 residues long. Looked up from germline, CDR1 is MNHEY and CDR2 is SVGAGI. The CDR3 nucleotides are TGTGCCAACAGCTTTGGAGGGACCTACGAACAGTACTTC. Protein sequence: CANSFGGTYEQYF.

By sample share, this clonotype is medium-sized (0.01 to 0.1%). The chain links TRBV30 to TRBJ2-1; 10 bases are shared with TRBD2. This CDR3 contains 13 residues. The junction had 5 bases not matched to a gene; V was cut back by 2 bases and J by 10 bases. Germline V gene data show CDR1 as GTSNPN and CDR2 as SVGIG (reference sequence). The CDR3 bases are TGTGCCTGGAGTTCGACGACTAGCGGGGAGCAGTTCTTC. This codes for CAWSSTTSGEQFF.

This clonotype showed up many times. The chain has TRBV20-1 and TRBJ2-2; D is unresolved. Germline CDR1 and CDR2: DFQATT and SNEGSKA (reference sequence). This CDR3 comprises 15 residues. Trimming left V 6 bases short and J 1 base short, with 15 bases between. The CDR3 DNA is TGCAGTGCAGCCCTCGGCGGCATGAACACCGGGGAGCTGTTTTTT. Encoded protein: CSAALGGMNTGELFF.